The 29 T cell receptor beta chains presented below share a single source sample, sequenced in a study of cytomegalovirus exposure and HLA in healthy donors (dated by TCRdb to the late 2010s). The library relied on the immunoSEQ multiplex PCR assay. A mixture of 60 forward primers for TCR Vbeta segments and 13 reverse primers for TCR Jbeta segments was used in the multiplex PCR. In its TCRdb copy, this immuneACCESS table keeps in-frame sequences only and misses some clones. Where compared with another copy, unresolved V genes explain less than half of these, and the others have no known cause. This sample lists 100,000 or so clones; around 79% were detected once. Approximately 3% of the sample lies in the top ten. Sequenced input: PBMCs. The receptors stem from a middle-aged woman in good health and CMV-seronegative.

The rearrangement joins TRBV2 to TRBJ2-5, with TRBD2 identical over 10 bases. V lost 6 bases and J lost 4; bases outside the gene matches: 8. The CDR3 is 15 amino acids. Germline assignment: CDR1 SNHLY and CDR2 FYNNEI. The CDR3 is CASRSLAGARETQYF. The CDR3 bases are TGTGCCAGCAGGAGCCTAGCGGGGGCGAGAGAGACCCAGTACTTC.

The rearrangement joins TRBV10-1 to TRBJ2-5; 7 nucleotides align to TRBD2. The V gene's germline CDR1 is WNHNN and CDR2 SYGVQD (reference sequence). The CDR3 sequence is 13 residues long. The V segment lost 2 bases and the J segment 5 bases; nucleotides outside the gene matches: 2. CDR3 nucleotides: TGCGCCAGCAGTGAGAGCGGGGTTGAGACCCAGTACTTC. The encoded protein is CASSESGVETQYF.

This chain joins TRBV29-1 and TRBJ1-1, with D possibly TRBD1 on 5 matching bases. V was clipped by 8 bases and J by 5 bases, with 18 bases between them. The CDR3 has 13 residues. Germline V gene lookup returns CDR1 SQVTM and CDR2 ANQGSEA. The CDR3 DNA reads TGCAGCACCCGATTGGGGCAGTGGACTGAAGCTTTCTTT. This codes for CSTRLGQWTEAFF. Together with reference TRBV29-1 and TRBJ1-1, the CDR3 gives the full variable domain: SAVISQKPSRDICQRGTSLTIQCQVDSQVTMMFWYRQQPGQSLTLIATANQGSEATYESGFVIDKFPISRPNLTFSTLTVSNMSPEDSSIYLCSTRLGQWTEAFFGQGTRLTVV.

The chain has TRBV6-1 and TRBJ2-2; TRBD1 matches 9 bases. The CDR3 runs 14 residues. Trimming at V came to 6 bases and at J to 5 bases, leaving 4 bases not matched to a gene. Germline CDR1 is MNHNS and CDR2 is SASEGT. Here the CDR3 reads CASRVGTGTGELFF. DNA for the CDR3: TGTGCCAGCAGGGTAGGGACAGGGACCGGGGAGCTGTTTTTT.

This rearrangement joins TRBV9 to TRBJ1-1; perhaps TRBD1 as D (6 bases). CDR1 is SGDLS, CDR2 YYNGEE, per germline. This CDR3 spans 17 amino acids. V was cut by 1 base and J by 2 bases, with 18 bases left in between. The chain's CDR3 is CASSVSRPTGPNTEAFF. For the CDR3, the DNA is TGTGCCAGCAGCGTATCCCGACCGACAGGACCCAACACTGAAGCTTTCTTT.

This chain links TRBV7-9 with TRBJ1-2, with a possible D match to TRBD1 (5 bases). The CDR3 covers 14 residues. Trimming stripped 3 bases from V and 14 bases from J, with 22 bases between. Germline CDR1 and CDR2: SEHNR and FQNEAQ (reference sequence). The CDR3 sequence is CASSLMRDLNKPTF. CDR3 DNA: TGTGCCAGCAGCTTGATGAGGGACTTAAACAAGCCAACCTTC.

The chain combines TRBV9 with TRBJ1-2; 9 bases are shared with TRBD1. This CDR3 contains 16 residues. Germline assignment: CDR1 SGDLS and CDR2 YYNGEE. Unmatched junction bases numbered 7, after V lost 0 bases and J lost 4 bases. The CDR3 DNA reads as TGTGCCAGCAGCGTAGTCCCGGGACAGGGAAGCTATGGCTACACCTTC. This encodes CASSVVPGQGSYGYTF.

The gene calls are TRBV7-9 and TRBJ2-5; D is ambiguous. Germline values: CDR1 SEHNR, CDR2 FQNEAQ (reference sequence). Trimming left V 5 bases short and J 5 bases short, with 9 bases between. The CDR3 totals 12 residues. The CDR3 loop is CASSLNLETQYF. Here the CDR3 DNA reads TGTGCCAGCAGCCTGAACTTGGAGACCCAGTACTTC.

The table lists this clone with a count of one. CDR3 sequence: CASSGNRAPEEKLFF. CDR3 bases: TGTGCCAGCAGCGGAAACAGGGCCCCGGAAGAAAAACTGTTTTTT. The chain links TRBV5-5 to TRBJ1-4; tentative D call: TRBD1 (6 bases). With 4 bases removed from V and 8 bases from J, the gap between germline ends came to 18 bases. Looked up from germline, CDR1 is SGHKS and CDR2 is YYEKEE (reference sequence). This CDR3 spans 15 amino acids. Filled out from reference TRBV5-5 and TRBJ1-4, the complete variable domain reads DAGVTQSPTHLIKTRGQQVTLRCSPISGHKSVSWYQQVLGQGPQFIFQYYEKEERGRGNFPDRFSARQFPNYSSELNVNALLLGDSALYLCASSGNRAPEEKLFFGSGTQLSVL.

This clone was observed a few times. This chain connects TRBV27 to TRBJ2-7, with a weak D call TRBD2 (5 bases). V was trimmed by 5 bases and J by 5 bases, leaving 16 bases between them. The CDR3 is made up of 14 amino acids. Germline lookup yields CDR1 MNHEY and CDR2 SMNVEV (reference sequence). The CDR3 spells CASSPDYLGDEQYF. CDR3 DNA: TGTGCCAGCAGTCCCGACTATCTAGGAGACGAGCAGTACTTC.

The chain links TRBV6-5 to TRBJ1-5; tentative D call: TRBD1 (5 bases). V lost 2 bases and J lost 6, with 11 bases in between. The CDR3 totals 14 residues. Germline-derived CDR1 and CDR2 are MNHEY and SVGAGI. The CDR3, as DNA: TGTGCCAGCAGTTACGGGGGGATCGGTCAGCCCCAGCATTTT. As protein: CASSYGGIGQPQHF.

The chain links TRBV9 to TRBJ2-3; 7 nucleotides line up with TRBD1. The germline V gene encodes CDR1 SGDLS and CDR2 YYNGEE. The length of the CDR3 is 17 residues. The V and J ends lost 4 bases and 3 bases, in that order; junction bases with no gene match: 14. The chain's CDR3 is CASSKSQGGLRTDTQYF. The CDR3 region has the DNA TGTGCCAGCAGCAAAAGTCAAGGGGGCTTGAGGACAGATACGCAGTATTTT.

This clone has just a few counts. This chain uses TRBV19 with TRBJ2-7; tentatively, D is TRBD1 (6 bases). With 0 bases removed from V and 2 bases from J, the gap between germline ends came to 11 bases. This CDR3 is built from 15 residues. Germline CDR1 reads LNHDA; CDR2 reads SQIVND (reference sequence). CDR3 sequence: CASSIEGAGTYEQYF. The CDR3 DNA sequence: TGTGCCAGTAGTATAGAGGGGGCCGGAACCTACGAGCAGTACTTC. Together with reference TRBV19 and TRBJ2-7, the CDR3 gives the full variable domain: DGGITQSPKYLFRKEGQNVTLSCEQNLNHDAMYWYRQDPGQGLRLIYYSQIVNDFQKGDIAEGYSVSREKKESFPLTVTSAQKNPTAFYLCASSIEGAGTYEQYFGPGTRLTVT.

V and J are TRBV28 and TRBJ2-5; the D is unclear. The DNA matches TRBJ2-7 better at its end, which makes the J call doubtful. This CDR3 is built from 11 residues. The germline CDR1 and CDR2 sequences are MDHEN and SYDVKM. The CDR3 bases are TGTGCCAGCAGTTTCACCTACGAGCAGTACTTC. Translated, it gives CASSFTYEQYF.

This chain uses TRBV5-1 with TRBJ2-2, with no clear D. The CDR3 runs 15 residues. CDR1 is SGHRS, CDR2 YFSETQ, per germline. V was trimmed by 0 bases and J by 0 bases, leaving 6 bases between them. The CDR3 reads CASSLANSNTGELFF. The DNA of the CDR3 is TGCGCCAGCAGCTTGGCCAATTCGAACACCGGGGAGCTGTTTTTT.

The V gene is TRBV5-1, the J gene TRBJ2-3, with TRBD2 matching over 12 bases. The V gene end was trimmed by 4 bases and the J gene end by 0 bases; junction bases not matched to a gene: 6. The CDR3 has 17 residues. Germline CDR1 and CDR2: SGHRS and YFSETQ. The CDR3 DNA reads TGCGCCAGCAGCCTGCCTAGCGGGGGGGATAGCACAGATACGCAGTATTTT. Translation: CASSLPSGGDSTDTQYF.

The J gene is TRBJ2-5, the V gene TRBV7-8; D perhaps matches TRBD2 (6 bases). The germline V gene has CDR1 SGHVS and CDR2 FQNEAQ. The CDR3 covers 14 residues. V was shortened by 1 base and J by 5 bases, with 11 bases between the two germline ends. DNA for the CDR3: TGTGCCAGCAGCTTAGACGGAGGGGTGGAGACCCAGTACTTC. Its protein is CASSLDGGVETQYF.

The chain couples TRBV6-5 to TRBJ1-1, with 7 bases matching TRBD1. J gave up 4 bases and V 6 bases, and 2 bases lay outside the gene matches. The CDR3 contains 12 residues. Germline lookup yields CDR1 MNHEY and CDR2 SVGAGI. DNA for the CDR3: TGTGCCAGCAGCCACAGGGGCACTGAAGCTTTCTTT. This sequence encodes CASSHRGTEAFF.

The chain recombines TRBV29-1 with TRBJ1-3; D is unresolved. Trimming took 4 bases from V and 3 from J, leaving 19 bases between them. The CDR3 runs to 16 residues. CDR1 is SQVTM, CDR2 ANQGSEA, per germline. DNA of the CDR3: TGCAGCGTTGGTCCCGAGGGAGGAATGCGTGGAAACACCATATATTTT. This codes for CSVGPEGGMRGNTIYF.

The chain links TRBV4-1 to TRBJ2-3; 7 bases are shared with TRBD2. Losses at the gene ends were 0 bases for V and 4 bases for J; bases not matched to a gene: 10. This CDR3 is built from 17 residues. From germline, CDR1 is MGHRA and CDR2 YSYEKL. CDR3 protein: CASSQDLAGEPPDTQYF. The CDR3 coding sequence is TGCGCCAGCAGCCAAGATTTGGCGGGAGAGCCCCCAGATACGCAGTATTTT.

The chain employs TRBV4-3 and TRBJ2-1, with 10 positions matching TRBD2. J lost 0 bases, V lost 4 bases, and 12 bases had no gene match. The CDR3 has 19 amino acids. The germline gives CDR1 LGHNA, CDR2 YSLEER. The CDR3 DNA sequence: TGCGCCAGCAGCCCCCTCGCTAGCGGGGGCCAAAGCTCCTACAATGAGCAGTTCTTC. Residues: CASSPLASGGQSSYNEQFF.

This clone was counted a single time. V and J are TRBV7-2 and TRBJ2-7; D is undetermined. Germline V gene data show CDR1 as SGHTA and CDR2 as FQGNSA. This CDR3 is 14 amino acids long. Deletions cut 5 bases from V and 3 bases from J, with 14 bases between. Written as DNA, the CDR3 is TGTGCCAGCAGCCCCTCTTCGTCCCTCTACGAGCAGTACTTC. Residues: CASSPSSSLYEQYF.

Details on this clone: Other DNA sequences in this sample translate to the same CDR3. The J gene is TRBJ1-6, the V gene TRBV19; D might be TRBD1 (5 bases). The V gene lost 6 bases and the J gene lost 5 bases, with 5 bases spanning the gap. The CDR3 is 12 residues long. Looked up from germline, CDR1 is LNHDA and CDR2 is SQIVND (reference sequence). CDR3: CASRQDNSPLHF. The CDR3 DNA reads TGTGCCAGTAGACAGGATAATTCACCCCTCCACTTT.

The chain couples TRBV28 to TRBJ1-1; D remains ambiguous. The length of the CDR3 is 13 residues. From germline, CDR1 is MDHEN and CDR2 SYDVKM. Trimming left V 3 bases short and J 10 bases short, with 15 bases between. This CDR3 reads CASSFEVPGLAFF. The CDR3, as DNA: TGTGCCAGCAGTTTCGAGGTACCTGGACTAGCTTTCTTT.

This clone was seen a single time. This chain joins TRBV5-1 and TRBJ2-5; TRBD2 matches at 11 bases. In germline, CDR1 is SGHRS, CDR2 YFSETQ. Trimming at V came to 0 bases and at J to 3 bases, leaving 10 bases not matched to a gene. This CDR3 has 18 residues. CDR3 nucleotides: TGCGCCAGCAGCTTGGCCTTTTTGACTAGCGGGGAGGAAGAGACCCAGTACTTC. Translated, it gives CASSLAFLTSGEEETQYF.

This clone was observed a single time. The chain is built from TRBV7-2 and TRBJ2-5; D uncertain. CDR3 length equals 13 residues. Trimming removed 4 bases at V and 9 bases at J, with 15 bases between. Germline CDR1 SGHTA, CDR2 FQGNSA. The CDR3 DNA reads as TGTGCCAGCAGCTCACCGGGTCTAGGCCCCCAGTACTTC. Its translation: CASSSPGLGPQYF.

The CDR3 DNA reads TGTGCCAGCAGTTCTAGCTATATCAACTATGGCTACACCTTC. Its translation is CASSSSYINYGYTF. V and J are TRBV27 and TRBJ1-2; D unclear. Looked up from germline, CDR1 is MNHEY and CDR2 is SMNVEV (reference sequence). This CDR3 contains 14 residues. The V gene lost 4 bases and the J gene lost 2 bases, with 11 bases spanning the gap.

The chain couples TRBV5-1 to TRBJ1-4; 10 bases match TRBD1. Losses at the gene ends were 0 bases for V and 6 bases for J; bases not matched to a gene: 2. CDR3 size: 15 residues. Germline-derived CDR1 and CDR2 are SGHRS and YFSETQ. As DNA, the CDR3 is TGCGCCAGCAGCTTGGGGGGGACAGGGGATGAAAAACTGTTTTTT. As protein: CASSLGGTGDEKLFF.

The chain couples TRBV18 to TRBJ2-3, with a weak D call TRBD2 (5 bases). Germline CDR1 and CDR2: KGHSH and LQKENI. Trimming pared 3 bases from V and 5 bases from J, leaving 6 bases between. CDR3 length equals 12 residues. The CDR3 reads CASSPGGDTQYF. The CDR3 DNA reads as TGTGCCAGCTCACCTGGAGGAGATACGCAGTATTTT.